This TCR beta chain came from a study of OX40 agonist ivuxolimab in advanced cancers. For the study at large: Administration of intravenous ivuxolimab to patients occurred every 2 weeks at 0.01 to 10 mg/kg. General study points: Clonal expansion by week 6 occurred in CD4+ and CD8+ blood T cells (at 0.1 to 3.0 mg/kg).

The CDR3 has 10 amino acids. V was clipped by 8 bases and J by 8 bases, with 7 bases between them. The germline V gene encodes CDR1 MNHNY and CDR2 SVGAGI (reference sequence). Only in-frame clones appear in the TCRdb table, and some are missing; sequencing was by immunoSEQ multiplex PCR. The data hold around 57,000 clones, with about 92% observed a single time. To note about this clone: No antigen is known for it.

Autoimmune disease history or systemic immunosuppression excluded patients. Material: CD4+ or CD8+ T cells sorted from blood, obtained in a trial of the OX40 agonist ivuxolimab. The sequence was collected from an adult with an advanced solid tumor such as melanoma, head and neck, liver or kidney cancer. The chain combines TRBV6-6 with TRBJ2-1; D is ambiguous. This CDR3 reads CASLGDEQFF. In DNA, the CDR3 is TGTGCCAGCCTGGGCGATGAGCAGTTCTTC.